This T cell receptor (beta chain) was obtained from a study of cytomegalovirus exposure and HLA in healthy donors. About the research overall: There were 65 million to 85 million unique TCRs (from HLA-typed donors) in an early data release.

Findings of the study overall: In a later analysis, at a false discovery rate of 0.05, about 17,000 TCR beta sequences matched HLA alleles.

The study ran its PCR with 60 Vbeta and 13 Jbeta primers. Method: immunoSEQ multiplex PCR; TCRdb's copy keeps in-frame clones and lacks some. The profile covers roughly 73,000 clones, with 75% appearing a single time and 12% taken by the ten largest. Comment on this clone: Its antigen is undetermined.

CDR1 is SGHAT and CDR2 is FQNNGV in the germline V gene. This CDR3 is built from 13 residues. Trimming pared 5 bases from V and 6 bases from J, leaving 12 bases between. The chain uses TRBV11-2 and TRBJ2-3; maybe TRBD1 (6 bases). The receptor was isolated from a man in his 70s in good health and CMV-seronegative. Sequencing used PBMCs. This CDR3 is CASSRQVRDTQYF. CDR3 nucleotide sequence: TGTGCCAGCAGCCGACAGGTTAGGGATACGCAGTATTTT.